Described below is a single TCR beta chain sequence and its context. The data belong to a study of CDR3 diversity in severe acne. Looked up from germline, CDR1 is MDHEN and CDR2 is SYDVKM. CDR3 length equals 15 residues. Trimming pared 2 bases from V and 0 bases from J, leaving 8 bases between. TCRdb re-called the PCR reads with MiXCR, one entry per CDR3 protein. The table shows more than 70,000 distinct CDR3 sequences, with approximately 52% occurring only once. The sample taken for sequencing was blood. The V and J genes are TRBV28 and TRBJ2-4, with no clear D. The TCR comes from a male donor in good health, serving as a control. The CDR3 DNA reads as TGTGCCAGCAGTTTAAGTCAGCTAGCCAAAAACATTCAGTACTTC. It encodes CASSLSQLAKNIQYF.